These 7 T cell receptor beta chains were all obtained from the same sample, sequenced in a study of T cell repertoires in cytomegalovirus infection. TCRdb independently ran MiXCR on the reads; one entry per CDR3 protein. The sample holds around 550,000 distinct CDR3 sequences, about 26% seen once. Input material: PBMCs. These receptors were taken from a human donor in good health (CMV status not recorded). Some clones in this sample may be carry-over from other donors' samples.

The chain is built from TRBV28 and TRBJ2-3; a weak D match, TRBD2 (6 bases). V was clipped by 2 bases and J by 2 bases, with 14 bases between them. Germline V gene data show CDR1 as MDHEN and CDR2 as SYDVKM. This CDR3 contains 16 residues. CDR3 sequence (DNA): TGTGCCAGCAGTTTACAGGCGGGATGGTACACAGATACGCAGTATTTT. Amino acids: CASSLQAGWYTDTQYF.

The chain recombines TRBV6-2 or TRBV6-3 with TRBJ2-2, with a weak D call TRBD1 (5 bases). Germline lookup yields CDR1 MNHEY and CDR2 SVGEGT. This CDR3 region has 17 residues. Trimming removed 6 bases from V and 2 bases from J, with 19 bases in between. The CDR3 DNA reads as TGTGCCAGCAGACAAATTAGGGGATTAGGAAACACCGGGGAGCTGTTTTTT. Amino acid sequence: CASRQIRGLGNTGELFF.

This clonotype was counted a single time. The rearrangement joins TRBV7-6 to TRBJ2-3; 13 bases match TRBD2. Germline V CDR1 and CDR2: SGHVS, FNYEAQ. J lost 10 bases, V lost 5 bases, and 9 bases had no gene match. The CDR3 spans 15 residues. The CDR3 region is CASSLGTSGTGSQYF. The CDR3, as DNA: TGTGCCAGCAGCCTAGGGACTAGCGGGACCGGTTCGCAGTATTTT. The full variable domain, completed using reference TRBV7-6 and TRBJ2-3, is GAGVSQSPRYKVTKRGQDVALRCDPISGHVSLYWYRQALGQGPEFLTYFNYEAQQDKSGLPNDRFSAERPEGSISTLTIQRTEQRDSAMYRCASSLGTSGTGSQYFGPGTRLTVL.

This clonotype was observed at least ten times. This may come from a read error, since a much larger clone is one base off. The V gene is TRBV7-2, the J gene TRBJ2-6, with D unresolved. The CDR3 covers 13 residues. CDR1 is SGHTA and CDR2 is FQGNSA in the germline V gene. V was cut by 1 base and J by 3 bases, with 1 base left in between. The CDR3 spells CASSLVGANVLTF. CDR3 DNA sequence: TGTGCCAGCAGCTTAGTTGGGGCCAACGTCCTGACTTTC.

This rearrangement joins TRBV7-9 to TRBJ2-7; D is ambiguous. The V end lost 5 bases, the J end lost 2 bases, and 7 bases lay between the germline ends. The CDR3 sequence is 12 residues long. Per the germline V gene, CDR1 is SEHNR and CDR2 is FQNEAQ (reference sequence). CDR3 nucleotide sequence: TGTGCCAGCAGCCAGGACCCCTACGAGCAGTACGTC. It translates to CASSQDPYEQYV.

The sample holds many counts of this clonotype. The chain uses TRBV7-2 and TRBJ2-1; TRBD2 matches 13 bases. J gave up 10 bases and V 1 base, and 10 bases lay outside the gene matches. Per the germline V gene, CDR1 is SGHTA and CDR2 is FQGNSA. The CDR3 runs 17 residues. In DNA, the CDR3 is TGTGCCAGCAGCTTAGAAACTAGCGGGAGGGCCCTGGGGGAGCAGTTCTTC. Its protein product is CASSLETSGRALGEQFF.

This clonotype was observed a handful of times. This chain connects TRBV12-3 or TRBV12-4 to TRBJ2-1; D gene unclear. The CDR3 runs to 12 residues. Trimming left V 6 bases short and J 3 bases short, with 6 bases between. This CDR3 is CASRPDYNEQFF. The CDR3 coding sequence is TGTGCCAGCAGGCCTGACTACAATGAGCAGTTCTTC.